The clone carrying this T cell receptor (beta chain) has more than one count but fewer than ten. This entry comes from a study of T-cell reconstitution after alpha-beta-depleted transplantation in children. The CDR3 has 15 amino acids. The V gene end was trimmed by 5 bases and the J gene end by 6 bases; junction bases not matched to a gene: 10. Looked up from germline, CDR1 is SEHNR and CDR2 is FQNEAQ (reference sequence). Unique molecular identifiers were used in preparing the TCRbeta library. Using its own MiXCR run on the PCR reads, TCRdb lists one record per CDR3 protein. The table shows some 390,000 distinct CDR3 sequences, with approximately 20% occurring only once.

The source is a human donor who donated a stem cell graft to a child with acute myeloid leukemia. V and J are TRBV7-9 and TRBJ1-2, with 9 bases that match TRBD1. Sample: PBMCs from the stem cell graft donor, taken from the stem cell graft. The CDR3 sequence is CASSPPGQGMNGYTF. Here the CDR3 DNA reads TGTGCCAGCAGCCCCCCGGGACAGGGAATGAATGGCTACACCTTC. The complete variable domain, with remaining parts taken from reference TRBV7-9 and TRBJ1-2, reads DTGVSQNPRHKITKRGQNVTFRCDPISEHNRLYWYRQTLGQGPEFLTYFQNEAQLEKSRLLSDRFSAERPKGSFSTLEIQRTEQGDSAMYLCASSPPGQGMNGYTFGSGTRLTVV.